This T cell receptor beta chain was profiled in a study of PD-L1 blockade in urothelial cancer. Study summary: Blood underwent analysis 3 weeks (second dose) and 6 weeks after treatment began. Overall study results and limits: Pretreatment peripheral blood TCR clonality that fell below the median predicted better survival among the patients studied.

Regarding this clone: What it binds is unknown.

Time point indicated: pretreatment peripheral blood. The study enrolled patients with locally advanced or metastatic urothelial carcinoma. Spike-ins of synthetic TCR analog templates went into each PCR. Profiled with immunoSEQ multiplex PCR; TCRdb holds only in-frame clones, not every one. The sample consists of roughly 87,000 clones, approximately 88% of them appearing once. The TCR sequence derives from a woman older than 75 with urothelial cancer. Sequenced material: PBMCs, taken around atezolizumab (anti-PD-L1) treatment.

The chain's CDR3 is CASSLPQYEQYF. The CDR3 DNA sequence: TGTGCCAGCAGTTTACCCCAATACGAGCAGTACTTC. This chain links TRBV28 with TRBJ2-7, with D unresolved. The CDR3 spans 12 residues. From germline, CDR1 is MDHEN and CDR2 SYDVKM. The V gene lost 2 bases and the J gene lost 4 bases, with 6 bases spanning the gap.